This TCR beta chain comes out of a study of beta chain features in type 1 diabetes (dated by TCRdb to the late 2010s). With respect to the entire study: No differences in mean age, gender distribution, total cell number or subset yield were found between patients and healthy donors. A total of around 110,000,000 sorted cells were examined across all samples, and a strong correlation was observed between cell number per subset and RNA yield. In the study, recently diagnosed type 1 diabetes patients and matched healthy donors were compared on the TCRB repertoires of their sorted circulating CD4+ T cell subsets. Whereas all 30 or so donors provided naive and central memory subsets, regulatory and stem cell-like memory subsets were isolated from just 8 patients and about 8 healthy donors.

V gives up 2 bases and J gives up 7 bases, and the segment between their germline ends measures 9 bases. The germline V gene provides CDR1 MDHEN and CDR2 SYDVKM. CDR3 length: 13 amino acids, cysteine to phenylalanine. The read is trimmed to its CDR3 DNA, 39 bases read in frame from base 1. As regards this clone: Its recognized antigen is unknown. No clone much larger than this one lies a single base away; base qualities are absent.

The High Capacity cDNA Reverse Transcription Kit was used to reverse transcribe all of the isolated RNA, meaning that expressed TCRB transcripts were what got sequenced. Naive, central memory and regulatory T cell samples underwent deep immunoSEQ sequencing, averaging roughly 3.4 million total reads per sample. Sorted cells were lysed in RLT buffer, and RNA was extracted using DNase-treated RNeasy Micro or Mini kits according to cell number. Each cell subset was processed on its own to prevent cross-contamination, while patient and healthy donor samples were processed together. The immunoSEQ multiplex PCR was used to amplify TCRB sequences from cDNA, generating 87-bp fragments that spanned the CDR3 region. Sequencing of the amplicons was performed on the Illumina HiSeq platform. As for the authors' bioinformatics: Synthetic template baselines were used to correct PCR bias computationally, reads within Hamming distance 2 were collapsed together, and singletons that could not be merged were discarded. Reads were aligned to IMGT to assign V, D and J genes, CDR3 length, and insertions or deletions at six rearrangement sites. Within each subset, clonotype counts were normalized to the number of sorted cells before true diversity and Gini coefficients were calculated with the tcR R package. The overlap coefficient, calculated on TCRB nucleotide sequences, was used to quantify repertoire sharing. Out-of-frame TCRB sequences from naive cells were analyzed as a proxy for the pre-selection repertoire. TCRdb re-hosts the immuneACCESS table, in-frame sequences only. Its copies lack some clones; in the studies checked, an unresolved V gene accounts for under half of them, and the cause for the rest is not known. D and trimming come from the DNA, and the V and J calls and clone size come from that table. Present in this sample are some 280,000 clones, roughly an eighth of which were seen just once. Of the sample, less than 0.02% is held by the ten largest clones.

The research as a whole found: Patients with type 1 diabetes made fewer insertions and deleted more nucleotides at VDJ recombination sites, implying thymic rearrangement abnormalities. Because the HLA sub-analyses included only small numbers of individuals, any influence of HLA type on TCRB rearrangement was left unresolved. Naive, central memory and regulatory TCRB repertoires appeared to be more similar among patients than among healthy donors. A moderate but significant shortening of TCRB CDR3 length was observed in type 1 diabetes patients in all four CD4+ subsets. Shorter templates might be favored by PCR, yet because patient and control samples were amplified and corrected together, any such skew would affect both groups equally. Because cDNA was sequenced instead of genomic DNA, highly expressing activated cells could be over-represented, though the groups showed no difference in activation or CD3 levels.

Each donor gave one peripheral blood draw, roughly 120 mL on average, collected into heparinised tubes. Naive, central memory, regulatory and stem cell-like memory CD4+ T cells were sorted on a BD FACSAria II using a panel including CD45RO, CCR7, CD25, CD127, CD95 and CD27. All sorted populations exceeded 98% purity. PBMCs were separated immediately by Lymphoprep density gradient centrifugation and were stained directly, without being cultured. So that batch effects would be minimized, each experiment stained and sorted samples in pairs, pairing one healthy donor with one patient. Material for sequencing was naive CD4+ T cells from blood. In light of the paper, this sample's cell subset or site label describes: true naive CD4+ T cells. The sequence is built from TRBV28 and TRBJ1-5; 6 matching bases give a weak D call of TRBD1. This receptor was obtained from a man aged 25-45 years with type 1 diabetes. The bases are TGTGCCAGCAGTTTAACAGGGCGACAGCCCCAGCATTTT. This translates into CASSLTGRQPQHF.